This TCR beta chain was captured by sequencing in a study of Ad26.COV2.S vaccination and SARS-CoV-2 variants. The repertoire was sequenced with immunoSEQ multiplex PCR; TCRdb's copy has only in-frame clones and lacks some. The sample lists 350,000 to 550,000 clones, nearly 90% occurring once. As to treatment: about 20 received Ad26.COV2.S at low or high dose, single or two shots; about five received placebo; per-sample allocation not given. Day 63 after the first vaccine or placebo injection was the time point for sampling. Trimming left V 4 bases short and J 4 bases short, with 17 bases between. This CDR3 has 15 residues. Germline values: CDR1 SGHKS, CDR2 YYEKEE (reference sequence).

The J gene is TRBJ1-2, the V gene TRBV5-5; no definite D call. Sequencing used peripheral blood, obtained in a trial of Ad26.COV2.S vaccine versus placebo. The sequence came from a person aged 18-60 years who received the Ad26.COV2.S COVID-19 vaccine or a placebo. CDR3 in amino acids: CASSPPAAAFYGYTF. DNA of the CDR3: TGTGCCAGCAGCCCCCCCGCTGCCGCATTCTATGGCTACACCTTC.